The 32 T cell receptor beta chains presented below share a single source sample, sequenced in a study of blood T cell repertoires in COVID-19. The repertoire was sequenced with immunoSEQ multiplex PCR; TCRdb's copy has only in-frame clones and lacks some. This table holds 360,000 or so clones, nearly 90% found once. The sequenced sample consisted of peripheral blood. These receptors originate from a man between 18 and 29 years old with active or convalescent COVID-19.

The V call is TRBV4-1, the J call TRBJ2-7; D is possibly TRBD1 (6 bases). The CDR3 is made up of 12 amino acids. V dropped 2 bases and J dropped 6 bases, with 8 bases sitting between them. Germline values: CDR1 MGHRA, CDR2 YSYEKL. In DNA, the CDR3 is TGCGCCAGCAGCCAAACCAGGGGCGAGCAGTACTTC. Residues: CASSQTRGEQYF.

J is TRBJ1-1 and V is TRBV7-2; a possible D gene is TRBD1 (5 bases). Between the trimmed V and J ends, which lost 1 base and 10 bases, there was a span of 16 bases. The germline gives CDR1 SGHTA, CDR2 FQGNSA. This CDR3 is 14 amino acids long. CDR3 DNA sequence: TGTGCCAGCAGCTTAGGGTTGACAGCTCCTGTAGCTTTCTTT. It encodes CASSLGLTAPVAFF.

The rearrangement joins TRBV7-2 to TRBJ1-5, with a possible D match to TRBD1 (5 bases). Germline-derived CDR1 and CDR2 are SGHTA and FQGNSA. This CDR3 is built from 14 residues. V was clipped by 5 bases and J by 10 bases, with 18 bases between them. The DNA of the CDR3 is TGTGCCAGCAGCCCAGGGACTGCCGGTTACCCCCAGCATTTT. Its translation: CASSPGTAGYPQHF.

The rearrangement joins TRBV6-5 to TRBJ2-3, with a weak D call TRBD2 (6 bases). Trimming shortened V by 6 bases and J by 7 bases, and 20 bases separated the two germline ends. Germline V gene lookup returns CDR1 MNHEY and CDR2 SVGAGI. The CDR3 totals 15 residues. DNA for the CDR3: TGTGCCAGCAGCTATAGCGGTATCAATACCTATACGCAGTATTTT. It translates to CASSYSGINTYTQYF.

The rearrangement links TRBV19 to TRBJ2-1, with D maybe TRBD2 (6 bases). V gave up 7 bases and J gave up 3 bases, with 16 bases separating them. The CDR3 contains 15 residues. Germline V gives CDR1 LNHDA, CDR2 SQIVND (reference sequence). The CDR3 DNA follows: TGTGCCAGTACCCCTGGCCGGGAGAACTACAATGAGCAGTTCTTC. Residues: CASTPGRENYNEQFF.

V gene TRBV3-1 (or the pseudogene TRBV3-2) combines with J gene TRBJ1-2, with 9 bases matching TRBD1. V shed 3 bases, J shed 0 bases, and the junction held 14 bases outside the gene matches. The CDR3 has 19 amino acids. Germline-derived CDR1 and CDR2 are LGHDT and YNNKEL (reference sequence). The DNA for the CDR3 is TGTGCCAGCAGCCAGCTCCGGGACAGGGCTTCCTTAGCTAACTATGGCTACACCTTC. Translation: CASSQLRDRASLANYGYTF.

This clone was counted a single time. The V and J genes are TRBV28 and TRBJ1-3; TRBD1 might be the D (6 bases). This CDR3 has 17 residues. Germline loops: CDR1 MDHEN, CDR2 SYDVKM. V lost 5 bases and J lost 1, with 18 bases in between. The CDR3 loop is CASSPHRDNYSGNTIYF. The CDR3 bases are TGTGCCAGCAGTCCTCATCGGGACAACTATTCTGGAAACACCATATATTTT.

The chain links TRBV6-2 or TRBV6-3 to TRBJ2-1; a weak D match, TRBD2 (6 bases). The CDR3 has 15 residues. Germline V gene sequence: CDR1 MNHEY, CDR2 SVGEGT. V was pared by 6 bases and J by 3 bases, with 15 bases between. CDR3 DNA: TGTGCCAGCAGCCGGGGTGGGGGGATCTACAATGAGCAGTTCTTC. This sequence encodes CASSRGGGIYNEQFF.

This clone was detected only once. The V call is TRBV5-1, the J call TRBJ2-5; perhaps TRBD2 as D (5 bases). The CDR3 is made up of 13 amino acids. V shed 3 bases and J shed 13 bases, with 19 bases lying between them. Germline CDR1 SGHRS, CDR2 YFSETQ. The CDR3 loop is CASSSSSSGYWYF. CDR3 bases: TGCGCCAGCAGCTCTAGCAGTTCGGGGTATTGGTACTTC. The full variable domain, completed using reference TRBV5-1 and TRBJ2-5, is KAGVTQTPRYLIKTRGQQVTLSCSPISGHRSVSWYQQTPGQGLQFLFEYFSETQRNKGNFPGRFSGRQFSNSRSEMNVSTLELGDSALYLCASSSSSSGYWYFGPGTRLLVL.

The chain couples TRBV7-3 to TRBJ2-1; perhaps TRBD2 as D (5 bases). V shed 4 bases and J shed 1 base, with 11 bases lying between them. The germline V gene has CDR1 SGHTA and CDR2 FQGTGA. This CDR3 is 15 amino acids long. Here the CDR3 DNA reads TGTGCCAGCAGCTCCGAGGGTTCGTCCTACAATGAGCAGTTCTTC. This sequence encodes CASSSEGSSYNEQFF.

The chain is built from TRBV4-3 and TRBJ1-2; D unclear. CDR1 LGHNA and CDR2 YSLEER come from the germline V gene. V gave up 1 base and J gave up 0 bases, with 9 bases separating them. The CDR3 extends over 15 amino acids. CDR3 residues: CASSQGTETNYGYTF. The CDR3, as DNA: TGCGCCAGCAGCCAAGGCACAGAAACTAACTATGGCTACACCTTC.

This clone was observed a few times. The chain recombines TRBV7-2 with TRBJ1-1, with 7 bases aligning to TRBD1. Germline CDR1 SGHTA, CDR2 FQGNSA. This CDR3 region has 14 residues. J gave up 4 bases and V 2 bases, and 4 bases lay outside the gene matches. The CDR3, as DNA: TGTGCCAGCAGCTTATACGCAGGGGGCACTGAAGCTTTCTTT. Its translation: CASSLYAGGTEAFF.

A word on this clone: Within the sample, other DNA sequences also encode this same CDR3. The CDR3 bases are TGTGCCAGCAGCTTAGGTAGAGGGTCCTACGAGCAGTACTTC. This translates into CASSLGRGSYEQYF. This chain uses TRBV7-2 with TRBJ2-7, with a weak D call TRBD2 (5 bases). The CDR3 spans 14 residues. V lost 1 base and J 1 base, leaving 8 bases between the germline ends. Germline V gene data show CDR1 as SGHTA and CDR2 as FQGNSA.

CDR3 in DNA: TGTGCCAGCAGTGAATTACAGATCGTCGATCAGCCCCAGCATTTT. Its protein product is CASSELQIVDQPQHF. The gene calls are TRBV2 and TRBJ1-5; D gene ambiguous. The CDR3 length is 15 residues. Trimming cost V 2 bases and J 5 bases, with 13 bases left between them. Germline V gives CDR1 SNHLY, CDR2 FYNNEI.

This clone has just one count. The chain combines TRBV19 with TRBJ2-7, with TRBD1 identical over 11 bases. This CDR3 is built from 14 residues. The germline gives CDR1 LNHDA, CDR2 SQIVND (reference sequence). The junction had 6 bases not matched to a gene; V was cut back by 6 bases and J by 5 bases. CDR3 protein: CASRGQGAKNEQYF. In DNA, the CDR3 is TGTGCCAGTAGAGGACAGGGGGCGAAGAACGAGCAGTACTTC.

V is TRBV5-6 and J is TRBJ1-1, with 8 positions matching TRBD1. Germline CDR1 reads SGHDT; CDR2 reads YYEEEE. J lost 11 bases, V lost 0 bases, and 3 bases had no gene match. The CDR3 runs 12 residues. The chain's CDR3 is CASSLVQGAAFF. In nucleotides, the CDR3 is TGTGCCAGCAGCTTGGTTCAGGGGGCGGCTTTCTTT.

The J gene is TRBJ2-4, the V gene TRBV28; no clear D. This CDR3 comprises 17 residues. Germline assignment: CDR1 MDHEN and CDR2 SYDVKM. Trimming cost V 4 bases and J 0 bases, with 16 bases left between them. The CDR3 DNA sequence: TGTGCCAGCAGTTCCTTCTGGGCCGGCCTAGCCAAAAACATTCAGTACTTC. It specifies CASSSFWAGLAKNIQYF.

The J gene is TRBJ2-1, the V gene TRBV6-5; 8 bases are a match to TRBD2. V lost 5 bases, J lost 0 bases, and 3 bases stayed unmatched. The germline gives CDR1 MNHEY, CDR2 SVGAGI. The CDR3 is 15 amino acids. This CDR3 is CASSPGGRSYNEQFF. Here the CDR3 DNA reads TGTGCCAGCAGTCCGGGAGGGCGCTCCTACAATGAGCAGTTCTTC.

This clone was observed once. This chain uses TRBV5-1 with TRBJ2-7; weak D call: TRBD1 (6 bases). The CDR3 contains 12 residues. The germline CDR1 and CDR2 sequences are SGHRS and YFSETQ. Between the trimmed V and J ends, which lost 0 bases and 6 bases, there was a span of 7 bases. DNA for the CDR3: TGCGCCAGCAGCTTGGACAGGGTCGAGCAGTACTTC. It translates to CASSLDRVEQYF.

This clone has just a few counts. This chain connects TRBV7-9 to TRBJ1-2; D gene uncertain. The CDR3 has 15 amino acids. The germline V and J ends were trimmed by 5 bases and 7 bases, with 20 bases remaining between them. Germline V gene data show CDR1 as SEHNR and CDR2 as FQNEAQ (reference sequence). Here the CDR3 DNA reads TGTGCCAGCAGCCTCTCCGACGGAGGACCTTTTGGCTACACCTTC. This encodes CASSLSDGGPFGYTF.

V is TRBV12-3 or TRBV12-4 and J is TRBJ1-1; 7 bases are a match to TRBD1. The junction had 5 bases not matched to a gene; V was cut back by 6 bases and J by 7 bases. CDR3 length equals 12 residues. Here the CDR3 DNA reads TGTGCCAGCAGCAGGGGACAGTTTGAAGCTTTCTTT. It specifies CASSRGQFEAFF.

This clone is a singleton in its sample. The V gene is TRBV27, the J gene TRBJ1-6; no clear D gene. The V gene's germline CDR1 is MNHEY and CDR2 SMNVEV (reference sequence). This CDR3 has 12 amino acids. The V and J ends lost 5 bases and 10 bases respectively, with 9 bases between them. Written as DNA, the CDR3 is TGTGCCAGCAGTCCCTCCCTCTCACCCCTCCACTTT. As protein: CASSPSLSPLHF.

The chain couples TRBV2 to TRBJ1-1; no clear D gene. Trimming took 1 base from V and 6 from J, leaving 9 bases between them. CDR3 size: 13 residues. Germline V lookup: CDR1 SNHLY, CDR2 FYNNEI. CDR3 sequence reads: CASSEGGLAEAFF. CDR3 bases: TGTGCCAGCAGTGAAGGAGGCTTGGCTGAAGCTTTCTTT. The whole variable domain, remainder taken from reference TRBV2 and TRBJ1-1, is EPEVTQTPSHQVTQMGQEVILRCVPISNHLYFYWYRQILGQKVEFLVSFYNNEISEKSEIFDDQFSVERPDGSNFTLKIRSTKLEDSAMYFCASSEGGLAEAFFGQGTRLTVV.

The chain combines TRBV12-5 with TRBJ2-1; 8 bases fit TRBD1. The trim removed 0 bases at V and 12 bases at J, leaving 4 bases unmatched. The CDR3 runs 13 residues. The V gene's germline CDR1 is LGHNT and CDR2 FRNRAP. CDR3 sequence (DNA): TGTGCTAGTGGTTTGGTAGGGGACAGGTGGCAGTTCTTC. Encoded protein: CASGLVGDRWQFF.

The J gene is TRBJ1-5, the V gene TRBV5-4, with D possibly being TRBD1 (6 bases). The CDR3 contains 16 residues. V gave up 0 bases and J gave up 0 bases, with 10 bases separating them. Germline-derived CDR1 and CDR2 are SGHNT and YYREEE (reference sequence). CDR3 sequence: CASSLGGQNSNQPQHF. As DNA, the CDR3 is TGTGCCAGCAGCTTGGGGGGACAAAATAGCAATCAGCCCCAGCATTTT. Variable domain in full (rest from reference TRBV5-4 and TRBJ1-5): ETGVTQSPTHLIKTRGQQVTLRCSSQSGHNTVSWYQQALGQGPQFIFQYYREEENGRGNFPPRFSGLQFPNYSSELNVNALELDDSALYLCASSLGGQNSNQPQHFGDGTRLSIL.

The rearrangement joins TRBV5-1 to TRBJ2-7, with D possibly TRBD1 on 5 matching bases. CDR1 SGHRS and CDR2 YFSETQ come from the germline V gene. This CDR3 comprises 12 residues. Between the trimmed V and J ends, which lost 4 bases and 6 bases, there was a span of 11 bases. CDR3 nucleotides: TGCGCCAGCAGCCCAGGGTCGGGCGAGCAGTACTTC. Translation: CASSPGSGEQYF.

CDR3 sequence: CASLLALYNEQFF. CDR3 nucleotide sequence: TGTGCCAGCTTGCTAGCGTTATACAATGAGCAGTTCTTC. J is TRBJ2-1 and V is TRBV12-3 or TRBV12-4; a possible D gene is TRBD2 (6 bases). The CDR3 is made up of 13 amino acids. Trimming took off 8 bases at V and 4 bases at J, with 12 bases between the two ends.

The rearrangement links TRBV13 to TRBJ1-3; tentative D call: TRBD1 (6 bases). Germline CDR1 reads PRHDT; CDR2 reads FYEKMQ (reference sequence). This CDR3 spans 15 amino acids. V dropped 5 bases and J dropped 0 bases, with 11 bases sitting between them. CDR3 nucleotide sequence: TGTGCCAGCAGCCTAGCAGGGGACTCTGGAAACACCATATATTTT. Its protein is CASSLAGDSGNTIYF.

The chain couples TRBV7-3 to TRBJ2-5, with D maybe TRBD1 (5 bases). The CDR3 covers 13 residues. Trimming cost V 5 bases and J 4 bases, with 11 bases left between them. Germline CDR1 reads SGHTA; CDR2 reads FQGTGA. The CDR3 DNA reads as TGTGCCAGCAGCATCCAGGGTCGAGAGACCCAGTACTTC. Its translation is CASSIQGRETQYF.

This rearrangement joins TRBV3-1 (or the pseudogene TRBV3-2) to TRBJ1-2, with a tentative D call TRBD1 (5 bases). CDR3 length: 15 residues. V was clipped by 0 bases and J by 4 bases, with 12 bases between them. The germline V gene has CDR1 LGHDT and CDR2 YNNKEL (reference sequence). The CDR3 coding sequence is TGTGCCAGCAGCCAAGATCCTCCCGGGGGCTATGGCTACACCTTC. As protein: CASSQDPPGGYGYTF.

The chain uses TRBV24-1 and TRBJ2-3; D may be TRBD1 (6 bases). Germline V CDR1 and CDR2: KGHDR, SFDVKD. The ends were cut back, 5 bases at V and 3 bases at J, with 23 bases in the middle. This CDR3 has 18 amino acids. Here the CDR3 reads CATSGLRGRGNLTDTQYF. The CDR3, as DNA: TGTGCCACCAGTGGACTGCGAGGCAGGGGAAATTTGACAGATACGCAGTATTTT.

The chain employs TRBV7-3 and TRBJ2-3; maybe TRBD1 (6 bases). This CDR3 comprises 14 residues. Trimming left V 3 bases short and J 5 bases short, with 12 bases between. Germline V gene lookup returns CDR1 SGHTA and CDR2 FQGTGA. The CDR3 coding sequence is TGTGCCAGCAGCTTGCAGGGGCAGGGAGATACGCAGTATTTT. Protein sequence: CASSLQGQGDTQYF.